The count of the clone carrying this TCR beta chain is one. As yet, its antigen is unknown. These data are taken from a study of blood T cells in healthy people across ages. Next came a second PCR, run for roughly 6 to 11 cycles, which used a sample-barcoded 5' primer along with a J-beta primer mix. From each sample, at least 2.5 million paired-end reads containing CDR3 were obtained. TCRdb used MiXCR to reprocess the 5' RACE reads, holding one entry per CDR3 protein. The repertoire holds some 1.5 million distinct CDR3 sequences, with around 40% as singletons. Study-wide points: Unsorted PBMCs prevented conclusive naive versus antigen-experienced comparison. Observed TCR beta diversity per million T cells went down as age went up. This fall followed a roughly linear course with age.

The trim removed 3 bases at V and 0 bases at J, leaving 6 bases unmatched. The V gene's germline CDR1 is KGHDR and CDR2 SFDVKD. The CDR3 sequence is 17 residues long. Sequencing was performed on blood. The V and J genes are TRBV24-1 and TRBJ2-2; TRBD2 matches at 7 bases. The origin of this receptor is a woman between 18 and 29 years old in good health. The CDR3 loop reads CATSDPRAGANTGELFF. CDR3 sequence (DNA): TGTGCCACCAGTGATCCGAGGGCGGGAGCGAACACCGGGGAGCTGTTTTTT.